The rows below give T cell receptor beta chains drawn from one sample of a study of T-cell memory formation after mild COVID-19. TCRdb re-called the 5' RACE reads with MiXCR, one entry per CDR3 protein. This table holds about 200,000 distinct CDR3 sequences, around 8.8% found once. The specimen was PBMCs or a T cell subset sorted from them (not recorded which). The source is a man aged 18 to 30 who had mild COVID-19 (a few samples of this study predate the infection). Cell type and time point are not known. Each CDR3 is given with its conserved first and last residue.

v_call,j_call,cdr3_aa
TRBV7-9,TRBJ2-1,CASSSYRSPYNEQFF
TRBV7-7,TRBJ1-1,CASSLKPDTEAFF
TRBV5-1,TRBJ2-5,CASSLLGTQQETQYF
TRBV5-1,TRBJ1-1,CASSLRTHSGTEAFF
TRBV4-2,TRBJ2-3,CASSQDGHRGSGTDTQYF
TRBV4-1,TRBJ2-2,CASSQPYGTEDTGELFF
TRBV18,TRBJ1-6,CASSPGQGESPLHF
TRBV18,TRBJ2-2,CASSPQGLASTGELFF
TRBV7-2,TRBJ2-3,CASSPQVGGGATDTQYF
TRBV10-1,TRBJ2-7,CASSEYGPANDEQYF
TRBV18,TRBJ2-2,CASSPVVARNTGELFF
TRBV29-1,TRBJ1-4,CSVGGVANEKLFF
TRBV6-6,TRBJ1-4,CASSYRDGEEKLFF
TRBV5-1,TRBJ2-5,CASSLGGTPQETQYF
TRBV7-9,TRBJ1-2,CASSTGTAYGYTF
TRBV4-3,TRBJ2-2,CASSQDRGPGELFF
TRBV5-1,TRBJ2-1,CASSLQGETSYNEQFF
TRBV5-1,TRBJ2-7,CASSARDGAYEQYF
TRBV7-8,TRBJ1-2,CASSSGDRDGYTF
TRBV10-3,TRBJ1-1,CATGTGGTEAFF
TRBV18,TRBJ1-1,CASSLNFQVNTEAFF
TRBV5-1,TRBJ2-5,CASSSAGSSEETQYF
TRBV5-1,TRBJ2-1,CASSLITRVHEQFF
TRBV7-6,TRBJ2-6,CASGPGQTSGANVLTF
TRBV19,TRBJ2-7,CASANVGTDYYEQYF
TRBV6-5,TRBJ2-7,CATNRQGGYEQYF
TRBV6-2/TRBV6-3,TRBJ2-7,CASSSTIREQYF
TRBV20-1,TRBJ2-2,CSARDTRVGAGELFF
TRBV6-5,TRBJ1-1,CASSPPTGEAFF
TRBV12-3/TRBV12-4,TRBJ1-2,CASSVGQGIEGYTF
TRBV20-1,TRBJ2-3,CSARDARTSRSRTDTQYF
TRBV15,TRBJ2-1,CATSREDRVANEQFF
TRBV12-3/TRBV12-4,TRBJ1-2,CASSADRVISGYTF
TRBV5-1,TRBJ1-4,CASSLTVPTNEKLFF
TRBV5-1,TRBJ1-1,CASSWGQGAEAFF
TRBV20-1,TRBJ2-5,CSARDPLSQPQYF
TRBV10-3,TRBJ2-1,CAIRKTSGGANEQFF
TRBV7-8,TRBJ2-5,CASSLRRAGKMETQYF
TRBV4-3,TRBJ2-5,CASSRSTGSETQYF
TRBV7-3,TRBJ2-1,CASSLGSGGSNEQFF